Presented here are 13 T cell receptor beta chains from one specimen sequenced in a study of T cell repertoires in cytomegalovirus infection. Their specific antigens are unknown. TCRdb reanalysed the reads using MiXCR and keeps one entry per CDR3 protein. The data show 150,000 to 200,000 distinct CDR3 sequences, roughly 21% seen once. The material was CD8+ T cells from cultured PBMCs, obtained from culture after CMV antigen stimulation. These receptors all come from a human donor in good health (CMV status not recorded). Some clones in this sample may be carry-over from other donors' samples.

In this sample, this clonotype turned up many times. The chain carries TRBV6-1 and TRBJ1-1; TRBD1 might be the D (6 bases). CDR3 size: 14 residues. Germline V gene sequence: CDR1 MNHNS, CDR2 SASEGT. Trimming left V 7 bases short and J 4 bases short, with 16 bases between. CDR3 sequence (DNA): TGTGCCAGCACCCCTCGACAGGTTGGCACTGAAGCTTTCTTT. It translates to CASTPRQVGTEAFF.

This sequence joins TRBV7-3 and TRBJ2-7; possible D gene TRBD2, 6 bases. This CDR3 is built from 20 residues. V was trimmed by 2 bases and J by 3 bases, leaving 29 bases between them. Germline assignment: CDR1 SGHTA and CDR2 FQGTGA. Written as DNA, the CDR3 is TGTGCCAGCAGCTTAGTGACCACCCCGGGAGCCGGGTATAGAAACTACGAGCAGTACTTC. Protein product: CASSLVTTPGAGYRNYEQYF.

This clonotype appeared once. The gene calls are TRBV7-2 and TRBJ1-2; 7 nucleotides match TRBD1. Germline V gene data show CDR1 as SGHTA and CDR2 as FQGNSA. V lost 5 bases and J lost 4; bases outside the gene matches: 13. The CDR3 spans 16 residues. This CDR3 is CASSPRTGPNLYGYTF. As DNA, the CDR3 is TGTGCCAGCAGCCCCCGGACAGGACCGAACCTCTATGGCTACACCTTC. Full variable domain (rest looked up from reference TRBV7-2 and TRBJ1-2): GAGVSQSPSNKVTEKGKDVELRCDPISGHTALYWYRQSLGQGLEFLIYFQGNSAPDKSGLPSDRFSAERTGGSVSTLTIQRTQQEDSAVYLCASSPRTGPNLYGYTFGSGTRLTVV.

This clonotype came up a few times. The chain links TRBV7-2 to TRBJ1-1, with D unresolved. Trimming cost V 4 bases and J 5 bases, with 11 bases left between them. The CDR3 length is 13 residues. CDR1 and CDR2 from the germline V gene are SGHTA and FQGNSA. The CDR3 loop reads CASSSPTPTEAFF. DNA of the CDR3: TGTGCCAGCAGCTCGCCGACACCTACTGAAGCTTTCTTT.

This clonotype occurred a few times. The J gene is TRBJ2-3, the V gene TRBV7-2, with TRBD1 matching 9 bases. CDR1 and CDR2 from the germline V gene are SGHTA and FQGNSA. Trimming cost V 5 bases and J 0 bases; bases outside gene matches: 18. CDR3 length: 20 amino acids. The CDR3 is CASSRWLLWDRVRSTDTQYF. CDR3 in DNA: TGTGCCAGCAGCCGTTGGCTATTGTGGGACAGGGTTCGTAGCACAGATACGCAGTATTTT.

The chain uses TRBV6-2 or TRBV6-3 and TRBJ1-1; D remains ambiguous. CDR1 MNHEY and CDR2 SVGEGT come from the germline V gene. The germline V and J ends were trimmed by 6 bases and 0 bases, with 20 bases remaining between them. CDR3 length equals 17 residues. As DNA, the CDR3 is TGTGCCAGCAGGCCATCCGATTTAGTTTTCATGAACACTGAAGCTTTCTTT. Translating gives CASRPSDLVFMNTEAFF.

This chain connects TRBV12-3 or TRBV12-4 to TRBJ1-5; D remains ambiguous. Trimming removed 3 bases from V and 6 bases from J, with 15 bases in between. This CDR3 region has 15 residues. DNA of the CDR3: TGTGCCAGCAGTTTTTCCCTTACGGAGGGTCAGCCCCAGCATTTT. Its translation: CASSFSLTEGQPQHF.

The rearrangement links TRBV12-3 or TRBV12-4 to TRBJ1-5, with D unresolved. Trimming left V 6 bases short and J 7 bases short, with 10 bases between. The CDR3 length is 12 residues. Here the CDR3 DNA reads TGTGCCAGCAGCCAACCGGGGCAGCCCCAGCATTTT. This encodes CASSQPGQPQHF.

This chain links TRBV7-2 with TRBJ1-2; TRBD1 matches at 9 bases. Per germline, CDR1 SGHTA and CDR2 FQGNSA. The CDR3 runs to 17 residues. V was clipped by 2 bases and J by 2 bases; unmatched bases: 9. The CDR3 region has the DNA TGTGCCAGCAGCTTAATAACTGCTGGGACAGGGAACTATGGCTACACCTTC. This encodes CASSLITAGTGNYGYTF.

The CDR3 sequence is CASNPTEMATEAFF. As DNA, the CDR3 is TGTGCCAGCAACCCGACAGAAATGGCGACTGAAGCTTTCTTT. The genes are TRBV6-2 or TRBV6-3 and TRBJ1-1, with a weak D call TRBD1 (5 bases). This CDR3 contains 14 residues. In germline, CDR1 is MNHEY, CDR2 SVGEGT. Trimming removed 7 bases from V and 5 bases from J, with 17 bases in between.

CDR3 sequence reads: CASSLGRAGYEQYF. The CDR3 region has the DNA TGTGCCAGCAGTTTGGGCAGGGCGGGGTACGAGCAGTACTTC. This chain joins TRBV12-3 or TRBV12-4 and TRBJ2-7, with TRBD2 as a possible D gene (6 bases). Trimming removed 3 bases at V and 4 bases at J, with 13 bases between. There are 14 residues in the CDR3.

This clonotype showed up just a few times. The chain joins TRBV7-2 to TRBJ2-3, with TRBD2 identical over 9 bases. CDR1 is SGHTA and CDR2 is FQGNSA in the germline V gene. Germline trimming cut 4 bases from V and 2 bases from J; bases unmatched to any gene: 4. The CDR3 is made up of 15 amino acids. The CDR3 region has the DNA TGTGCCAGCAGCTACGTAGCGGGGGCCACAGATACGCAGTATTTT. Protein: CASSYVAGATDTQYF.

A single count supports this clonotype. The chain links TRBV24-1 to TRBJ2-1; TRBD2 matches 10 bases. J lost 6 bases, V lost 9 bases, and 7 bases had no gene match. Looked up from germline, CDR1 is KGHDR and CDR2 is SFDVKD. CDR3 size: 14 residues. The CDR3, as DNA: TGTGCCACCCAGAGCGGGGGGGCCAGCAATGAGCAGTTCTTC. This encodes CATQSGGASNEQFF.